The entry below gives a single T cell receptor (beta chain) sequence along with its context. Antigen unknown. The data derive from a study of cytomegalovirus exposure and HLA in healthy donors. Findings and limits, study-wide: CMV antigen specificity of a few CMV-associated chains was confirmed in vitro. Rarity marked most TCR sequences, yet some public TCRs occurred in many donors. A list of about 180 TCR beta chains associated with cytomegalovirus was given.

Germline values: CDR1 MGHRA, CDR2 YSYEKL. This CDR3 spans 14 amino acids. The ends lost 3 bases at V and 5 bases at J; junction bases unmatched: 4. The donors were in the roughly 130-subject validation cohort, distinct from the roughly 700-subject first cohort. Sequencing was performed with immunoSEQ multiplex PCR; in TCRdb, only in-frame clones are kept and a portion is missing. The data show around 300,000 clones, approximately 88% seen once. What was sequenced was PBMCs. The V and J genes are TRBV4-1 and TRBJ2-7; 10 bases agree with TRBD1. The receptor was isolated from a man in his thirties or forties in good health and CMV-seronegative. CDR3 loop: CASSHRDRGHEQYF. CDR3 sequence (DNA): TGCGCCAGCAGCCATAGGGACAGGGGCCACGAGCAGTACTTC.